The T cell receptor (beta chain) described here comes from a study of T cells in Graves' hyperthyroidism and ophthalmopathy. Study as a whole: The authors collected peripheral blood at initial diagnosis, before any treatment.

Diagnoses were established using clinical symptoms, serum thyroxine and TRAb, thyroid ultrasound and orbital computed tomography. The authors took PBMCs from 10 ml fresh peripheral blood. This CDR3 has 15 residues. Losses at the gene ends were 2 bases for V and 7 bases for J; bases not matched to a gene: 6. CDR1 and CDR2 from the germline V gene are KGHSH and LQKENI. What was amplified from RNA transcripts were TCR beta CDR3 regions. The primer set for the first-round RT-PCR of the TCR CDR3 was HTBI. TCRdb passed the multiplex PCR reads through MiXCR, listing each CDR3 protein once. The profile shows 690,000 or so distinct CDR3 sequences, about 17% of them singletons. This clonotype was detected many times.

The TCR comes from a woman aged 45-60 years with Graves' hyperthyroidism that later progressed to Graves' ophthalmopathy. The gene calls are TRBV18 and TRBJ2-1; 9 nucleotides match TRBD2. Material for sequencing was blood. CDR3 DNA sequence: TGTGCCAGCTCACCAGGGAGCGGGGGGAGAAATGAGCAGTTCTTC. Amino acid sequence: CASSPGSGGRNEQFF.